Below are 16 T cell receptor beta chains sequenced from a single sample in a study of cytomegalovirus exposure and HLA in healthy donors. The PCR was carried out with 60 Vbeta primers and 13 Jbeta primers. The repertoire was sequenced with immunoSEQ multiplex PCR; TCRdb's copy has only in-frame clones and lacks some. The sample yields just under 250,000 clones, 82% seen once. The sequencing input was PBMCs. These receptors came from a woman aged 40 to 55 in good health and CMV-seropositive.

This clone was counted a few times. The chain employs TRBV7-7 and TRBJ2-7; 10 bases fit TRBD2. Germline lookup yields CDR1 SSHAT and CDR2 FNYEAQ (reference sequence). The V and J ends lost 6 bases and 5 bases, in that order; junction bases with no gene match: 4. The CDR3 covers 13 residues. In DNA form, the CDR3 reads TGTGCCAGCAGTCCGGGACTAGCGAACGAGCAGTACTTC. This encodes CASSPGLANEQYF. The variable domain in full, completed from reference TRBV7-7 and TRBJ2-7, reads GAGVSQSPRYKVTKRGQDVTLRCDPISSHATLYWYQQALGQGPEFLTYFNYEAQPDKSGLPSDRFSAERPEGSISTLTIQRTEQRDSAMYRCASSPGLANEQYFGPGTRLTVT.

The V and J genes are TRBV30 and TRBJ1-4; 9 bases line up with TRBD1. J was trimmed by 6 bases and V by 0 bases; bases with no gene match: 2. The CDR3 consists of 14 residues. Germline assignment: CDR1 GTSNPN and CDR2 SVGIG (reference sequence). Written as DNA, the CDR3 is TGTGCCTGGAGTGTTTGGGACAGGGATGAAAAACTGTTTTTT. It yields the protein CAWSVWDRDEKLFF.

This chain links TRBV2 with TRBJ2-1, with TRBD1 identical over 10 bases. Germline V lookup: CDR1 SNHLY, CDR2 FYNNEI. Trimming at V came to 6 bases and at J to 5 bases, leaving 4 bases not matched to a gene. The CDR3 is made up of 14 amino acids. CDR3 region: CASRGTGVNNEQFF. The CDR3 DNA reads TGTGCCAGCAGAGGGACAGGGGTGAACAATGAGCAGTTCTTC.

The genes are TRBV19 and TRBJ1-5; D is undetermined. Germline V lookup: CDR1 LNHDA, CDR2 SQIVND (reference sequence). V dropped 4 bases and J dropped 7 bases, with 11 bases sitting between them. The CDR3 consists of 13 residues. The CDR3 loop is CASSSSGPQPQHF. In DNA, the CDR3 is TGTGCCAGTAGTAGCTCGGGTCCCCAGCCCCAGCATTTT.

This chain's CDR3 is CASSPSGSRVGEKLFF. The DNA for the CDR3 is TGTGCCAGCAGCCCTAGCGGGTCCCGAGTGGGTGAAAAACTGTTTTTT. The V gene is TRBV7-6, the J gene TRBJ1-4; the D is unclear. Trimming shortened V by 5 bases and J by 7 bases, and 20 bases separated the two germline ends. The CDR3 loop spans 16 amino acids. Looked up from germline, CDR1 is SGHVS and CDR2 is FNYEAQ.

The V call is TRBV4-2, the J call TRBJ2-2; D is unresolved. Germline V gene lookup returns CDR1 LGHNA and CDR2 YNFKEQ. Trimming took 2 bases from V and 3 from J, leaving 10 bases between them. CDR3 size: 15 residues. The CDR3 is CASSQSQTYTGELFF. The CDR3 DNA is TGTGCCAGCAGCCAATCCCAAACTTACACCGGGGAGCTGTTTTTT.

This clone was seen only a few times. The CDR3 nucleotides read TGTGCCAGCAGTTATACACGGAACACCGGGGAGCTGTTTTTT. This codes for CASSYTRNTGELFF. This chain joins TRBV28 and TRBJ2-2; D call uncertain. V was cut by 4 bases and J by 1 base, with 7 bases left in between. Germline CDR1 and CDR2: MDHEN and SYDVKM. The CDR3 is 14 residues long.

CDR3 bases: TGTGCCAGCAGCCCAGAATACGAGCAGTACTTC. This gives the protein CASSPEYEQYF. The J gene is TRBJ2-7, the V gene TRBV7-2; D not certain. Germline V lookup: CDR1 SGHTA, CDR2 FQGNSA. Trimming cost V 5 bases and J 4 bases, with 6 bases left between them. The CDR3 runs to 11 residues.

The V and J genes are TRBV6-1 and TRBJ2-7; D is perhaps TRBD1 (6 bases). V lost 2 bases and J lost 7, with 21 bases in between. This CDR3 is built from 16 residues. Germline CDR1 MNHNS, CDR2 SASEGT. The CDR3 DNA reads as TGTGCCAGCAGTGAAAGCCTGACAGGCCCTCGGTGGGAGCAGTACTTC. As protein: CASSESLTGPRWEQYF.

The V call is TRBV29-1, the J call TRBJ2-5; 9 bases are shared with TRBD1. The germline V gene encodes CDR1 SQVTM and CDR2 ANQGSEA. The J segment lost 5 bases and the V segment lost 4 bases, leaving 11 bases of the junction unmatched. The CDR3 totals 15 residues. CDR3 nucleotide sequence: TGCAGCGTTGGGTTTACAGGGGGCGTCGGGGAGACCCAGTACTTC. Its protein is CSVGFTGGVGETQYF.

CDR3 protein: CASGLGQTYEQYF. The CDR3 region has the DNA TGTGCTAGTGGTTTGGGCCAGACCTACGAGCAGTACTTC. The rearrangement joins TRBV12-5 to TRBJ2-7; D is unclear. V was trimmed by 1 base and J by 2 bases, leaving 6 bases between them. The CDR3 loop spans 13 amino acids. Germline V CDR1 and CDR2: LGHNT, FRNRAP.

CDR3 amino acids: CAWSVFTAPNYGYTF. The CDR3 DNA is TGTGCCTGGAGTGTTTTTACAGCCCCTAACTATGGCTACACCTTC. V is TRBV30 and J is TRBJ1-2; D is undetermined. Trimming took 0 bases from V and 0 from J, leaving 11 bases between them. Germline V CDR1 and CDR2: GTSNPN, SVGIG (reference sequence). There are 15 residues in the CDR3.

This clone has a single count. The CDR3 is CASTLAGPSYEQYF. Here the CDR3 DNA reads TGTGCCAGCACCCTAGCGGGGCCGTCCTACGAGCAGTACTTC. The V and J genes are TRBV7-8 and TRBJ2-7, with TRBD2 matching 9 bases. V lost 7 bases to trimming and J lost 1 base; unmatched junction nucleotides: 5. CDR1 is SGHVS and CDR2 is FQNEAQ in the germline V gene. The CDR3 is 14 residues long.

CDR3 in DNA: TGTGCCACCGCACGGGACAGGGGGCGATGGAACTATGGCTACACCTTC. Protein: CATARDRGRWNYGYTF. This chain uses TRBV15 with TRBJ1-2; 12 bases align to TRBD1. Germline V gene lookup returns CDR1 LNHNV and CDR2 YYDKDF (reference sequence). V shed 8 bases and J 2 bases; nucleotides not matched to a gene: 9. The CDR3 is 16 residues long.

This clone has a single count. J is TRBJ2-7 and V is TRBV18, with D hard to call. Germline values: CDR1 KGHSH, CDR2 LQKENI. The CDR3 is 14 amino acids. Trimming left V 0 bases short and J 3 bases short, with 9 bases between. DNA for the CDR3: TGTGCCAGCTCACCACCTTACTCTAGCTACGAGCAGTACTTC. Translating it yields CASSPPYSSYEQYF.

The chain recombines TRBV7-3 with TRBJ2-3; 7 nucleotides agree with TRBD2. Germline values: CDR1 SGHTA, CDR2 FQGTGA. This CDR3 spans 16 amino acids. Losses at the gene ends were 0 bases for V and 1 base for J; bases not matched to a gene: 4. The DNA for the CDR3 is TGTGCCAGCAGCTTAACGACCACTAGCGGCACAGATACGCAGTATTTT. Translating gives CASSLTTTSGTDTQYF.